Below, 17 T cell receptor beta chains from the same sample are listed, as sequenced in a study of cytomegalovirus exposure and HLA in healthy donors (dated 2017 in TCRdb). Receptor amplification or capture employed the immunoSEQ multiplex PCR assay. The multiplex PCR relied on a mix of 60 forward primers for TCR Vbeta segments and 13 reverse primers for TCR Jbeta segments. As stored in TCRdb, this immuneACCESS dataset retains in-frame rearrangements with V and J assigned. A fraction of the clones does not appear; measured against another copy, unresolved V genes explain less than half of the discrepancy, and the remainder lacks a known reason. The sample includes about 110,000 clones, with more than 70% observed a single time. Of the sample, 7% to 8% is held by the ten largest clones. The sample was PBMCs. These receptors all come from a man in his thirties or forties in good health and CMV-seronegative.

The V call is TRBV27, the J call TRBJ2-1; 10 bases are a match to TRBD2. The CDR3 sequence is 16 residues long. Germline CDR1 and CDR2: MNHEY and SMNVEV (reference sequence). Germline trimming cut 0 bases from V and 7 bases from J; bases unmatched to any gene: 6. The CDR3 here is CASSLSQRGGRNEQFF. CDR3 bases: TGTGCCAGCAGTTTATCGCAGCGGGGGGGCCGAAATGAGCAGTTCTTC.

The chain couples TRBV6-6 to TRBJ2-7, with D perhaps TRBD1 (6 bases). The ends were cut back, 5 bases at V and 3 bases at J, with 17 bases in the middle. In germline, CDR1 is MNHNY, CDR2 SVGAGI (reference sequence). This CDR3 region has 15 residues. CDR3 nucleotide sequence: TGTGCCAGCAGTGGACCTGGGGGCCGTCGCTACGAGCAGTACTTC. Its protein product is CASSGPGGRRYEQYF.

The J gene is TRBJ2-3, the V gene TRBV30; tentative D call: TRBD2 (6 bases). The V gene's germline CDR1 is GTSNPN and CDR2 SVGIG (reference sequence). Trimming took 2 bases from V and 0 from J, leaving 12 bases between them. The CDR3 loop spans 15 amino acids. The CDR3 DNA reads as TGTGCCTGGAGTCCAGCGGGCCAAAGCACAGATACGCAGTATTTT. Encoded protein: CAWSPAGQSTDTQYF.

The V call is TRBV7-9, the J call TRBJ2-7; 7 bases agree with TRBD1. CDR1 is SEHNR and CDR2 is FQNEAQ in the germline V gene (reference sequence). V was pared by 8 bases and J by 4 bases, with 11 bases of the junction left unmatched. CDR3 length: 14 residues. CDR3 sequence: CASSSGTVIYEQYF. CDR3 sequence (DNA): TGTGCCAGCTCCTCCGGGACAGTAATTTACGAGCAGTACTTC.

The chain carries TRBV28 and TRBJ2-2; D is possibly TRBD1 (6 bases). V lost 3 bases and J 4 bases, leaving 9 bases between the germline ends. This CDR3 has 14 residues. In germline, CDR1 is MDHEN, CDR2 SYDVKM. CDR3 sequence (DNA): TGTGCCAGCAGTTTCGACAGGCTCACCGGGGAGCTGTTTTTT. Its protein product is CASSFDRLTGELFF.

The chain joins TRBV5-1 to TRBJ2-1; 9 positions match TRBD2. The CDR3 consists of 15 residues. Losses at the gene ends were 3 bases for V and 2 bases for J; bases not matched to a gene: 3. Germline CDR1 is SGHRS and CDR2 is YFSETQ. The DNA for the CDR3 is TGCGCCAGCAGCTCCGGCGGGGGGGCCTACAATGAGCAGTTCTTC. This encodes CASSSGGGAYNEQFF.

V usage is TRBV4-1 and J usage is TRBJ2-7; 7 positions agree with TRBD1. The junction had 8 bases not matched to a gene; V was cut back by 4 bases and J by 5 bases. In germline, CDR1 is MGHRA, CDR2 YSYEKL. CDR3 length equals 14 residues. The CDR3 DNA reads TGCGCCAGCAGCCCCAGACAGGGTCTCGACGAGCAGTACTTC. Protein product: CASSPRQGLDEQYF.

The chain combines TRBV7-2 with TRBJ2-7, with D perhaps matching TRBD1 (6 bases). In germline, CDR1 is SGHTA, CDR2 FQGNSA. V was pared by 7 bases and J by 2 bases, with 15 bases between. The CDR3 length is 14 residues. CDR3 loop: CASTSVGGPYEQYF. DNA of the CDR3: TGTGCCAGCACCTCGGTTGGGGGCCCCTACGAGCAGTACTTC.

As DNA, the CDR3 is TGTGCCAGCAGCCCCATATTAAGACAGGACTTCCAAGAGACCCAGTACTTC. Translated: CASSPILRQDFQETQYF. The rearrangement joins TRBV4-2 to TRBJ2-5; a possible D gene is TRBD1 (6 bases). V lost 4 bases, J lost 1 base, and 19 bases lay in between. The V gene's germline CDR1 is LGHNA and CDR2 YNFKEQ. CDR3 size: 17 residues.

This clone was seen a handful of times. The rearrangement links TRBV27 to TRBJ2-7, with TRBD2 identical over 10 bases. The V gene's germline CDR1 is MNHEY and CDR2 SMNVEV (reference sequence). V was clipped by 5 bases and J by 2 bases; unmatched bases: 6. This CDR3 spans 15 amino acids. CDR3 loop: CASSTGTSVPYEQYF. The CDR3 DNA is TGTGCCAGCAGTACCGGGACTAGCGTACCCTACGAGCAGTACTTC.

The CDR3: CASSQTQGAWNNEQFF. CDR3 coding DNA: TGTGCCAGCAGTCAGACACAGGGGGCCTGGAACAATGAGCAGTTCTTC. The chain is built from TRBV6-6 and TRBJ2-1; 9 nucleotides agree with TRBD1. Looked up from germline, CDR1 is MNHNY and CDR2 is SVGAGI (reference sequence). V lost 5 bases, J lost 5 bases, and 10 bases stayed unmatched. This CDR3 region has 16 residues.

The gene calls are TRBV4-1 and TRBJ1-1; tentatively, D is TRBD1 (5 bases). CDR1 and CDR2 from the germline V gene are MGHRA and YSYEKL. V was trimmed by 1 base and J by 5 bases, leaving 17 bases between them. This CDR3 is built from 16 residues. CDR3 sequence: CASSQVGTGRRTEAFF. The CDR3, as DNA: TGCGCCAGCAGCCAAGTCGGTACAGGTAGAAGGACTGAAGCTTTCTTT.

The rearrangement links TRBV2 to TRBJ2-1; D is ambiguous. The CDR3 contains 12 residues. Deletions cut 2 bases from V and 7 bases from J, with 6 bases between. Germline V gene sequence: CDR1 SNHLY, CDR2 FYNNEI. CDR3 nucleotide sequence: TGTGCCAGCAGTGAACAGAGGAATGAGCAGTTCTTC. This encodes CASSEQRNEQFF.

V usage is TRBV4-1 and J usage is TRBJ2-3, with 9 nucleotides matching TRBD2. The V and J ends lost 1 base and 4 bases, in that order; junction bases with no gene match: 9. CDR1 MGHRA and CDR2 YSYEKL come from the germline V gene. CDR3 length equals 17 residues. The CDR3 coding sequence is TGCGCCAGCAGCCAAGGGGCGGGGCGGGGGGGCGCAGATACGCAGTATTTT. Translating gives CASSQGAGRGGADTQYF.

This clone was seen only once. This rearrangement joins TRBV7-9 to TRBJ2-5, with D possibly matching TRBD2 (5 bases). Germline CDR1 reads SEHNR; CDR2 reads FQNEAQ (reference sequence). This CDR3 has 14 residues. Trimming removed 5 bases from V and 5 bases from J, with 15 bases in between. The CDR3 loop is CASSPLPGKETQYF. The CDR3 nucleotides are TGTGCCAGCAGCCCCTTGCCGGGGAAGGAGACCCAGTACTTC.

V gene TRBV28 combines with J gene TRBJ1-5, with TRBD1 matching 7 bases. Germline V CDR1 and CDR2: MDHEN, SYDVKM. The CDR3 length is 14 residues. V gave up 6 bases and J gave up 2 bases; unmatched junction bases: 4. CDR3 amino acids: CASRQGQGNQPQHF. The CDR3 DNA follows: TGTGCCAGCAGACAAGGACAGGGCAATCAGCCCCAGCATTTT. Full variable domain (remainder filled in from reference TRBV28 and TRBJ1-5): DVKVTQSSRYLVKRTGEKVFLECVQDMDHENMFWYRQDPGLGLRLIYFSYDVKMKEKGDIPEGYSVSREKKERFSLILESASTNQTSMYLCASRQGQGNQPQHFGDGTRLSIL.

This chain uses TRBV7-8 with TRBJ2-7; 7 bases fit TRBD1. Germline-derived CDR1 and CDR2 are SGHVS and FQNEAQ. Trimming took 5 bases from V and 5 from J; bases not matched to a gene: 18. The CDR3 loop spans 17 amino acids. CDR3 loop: CASSRSGSRDSFHEQYF. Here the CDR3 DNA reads TGTGCCAGCAGCCGCTCGGGGTCCAGGGACAGTTTCCACGAGCAGTACTTC.